This record looks at one T cell receptor (beta chain) sequence and its context. Its specificity is unknown. Constant-segment-primed 5'RACE gave TCR alpha and TCR beta cDNA libraries with sample barcodes and UMIs. TCRdb reprocessed the 5' RACE reads via MiXCR and lists one record per CDR3 protein. The top ten clones hold around a fifth of a sample with hundreds of thousands of distinct CDR3 sequences, over 7% of them seen once. This sample was taken from a study of T-cell memory formation after mild COVID-19. The wider study: Clusters of TCRs were largely donor specific.

CDR3 length equals 14 residues. V was clipped by 4 bases and J by 4 bases, with 13 bases between them. The germline gives CDR1 SEHNR, CDR2 FQNEAQ (reference sequence). Study-level findings and limits: A second wave expanding day 15 to 37 was CD4+-biased; contracting clones were balanced.

Material: PBMCs or a T cell subset sorted from them (not recorded which). V is TRBV7-9 and J is TRBJ1-2, with D possibly matching TRBD1 (5 bases). This clonotype was obtained from a man aged 18 to 30 who had mild COVID-19 (a few samples of this study predate the infection). Cell type and time point are not known. CDR3 sequence: CASSSPLGTYGYTF. CDR3 bases: TGTGCCAGCAGCTCCCCGTTAGGGACCTATGGCTACACCTTC.